This section outlines one T cell receptor (beta chain) sequence together with its context. Antigen specificity is unknown. The data were obtained in a study of cytomegalovirus exposure and HLA in healthy donors. On the study more broadly: Of 300 to 500 genotyped donors, 80% to 85% grouped in the Caucasian-associated ancestry cluster. Study-level findings and limits: Generally TCR sequences proved uncommon, though certain public TCRs appeared in numerous donors. A later analysis revealed that TCR association rates differed between HLA loci, peaking at DRB1 and bottoming out at HLA-C. Researchers reported that three CMV-associated chains were confirmed in vitro as CMV antigen-specific.

CDR3 length: 13 residues. From germline, CDR1 is SQVTM and CDR2 ANQGSEA. J was trimmed by 3 bases and V by 7 bases; bases with no gene match: 8. The PCR used 60 Vbeta and 13 Jbeta primers. Assay: immunoSEQ multiplex PCR; the TCRdb copy retains only in-frame clones and omits some. In the table there are some 210,000 clones, around 80% of which are singletons. The chain combines TRBV29-1 with TRBJ1-2, with 7 bases lining up with TRBD1. The sequence derives from a male donor in good health and CMV-seronegative. Input material: PBMCs. CDR3 in DNA: TGCAGCGCCCGACAGGGAGCCTACTATGGCTACACCTTC. Amino acids: CSARQGAYYGYTF.